What follows is one TCR beta chain and its context. Many counts were recorded for this clonotype. Its antigen is currently not known. There are no base qualities to consult, and no much larger clone falls within one base. The method behind the library was 5' RACE. Instrument used: NextSeq 500. To correct for sequencing error and PCR bias, the TCR library protocol tagged individual cDNA molecules with unique molecular identifiers. Both TCR alpha and beta chains were sequenced, and tight co-correlation was observed between alpha and beta sequence abundances in each sample. The source study handled its data this way. V gene, J gene and CDR3 annotation of TCR sequences was performed with Decombinator V4. TCRs were defined as expanded if a significant change between any two time points was detected under a Poisson model with p below 0.0001. TCR abundances were normalised to the total number of TCRs sequenced per sample and expressed as counts per million. TRAV1-2 paired with TRAJ12, TRAJ20 or TRAJ33 defined MAIT TCRs, while TRAV10 paired with TRAJ18 defined iNKT TCRs. VDJdb, accessed on 1 November 2021, was searched for TCRs annotated for CMV, EBV and SARS-CoV-2, and TCRs annotated for more than one antigen were excluded. TCRdb reworked the public reads: Q25 trimming with fastp, MiXCR clone assembly, productive beta chains retained. Each entry merges the rows of one CDR3 protein and shows their most common DNA and genes. TCRdb's processing, not the authors' own work, is the source of the V and J calls. Within this sample are over 85,000 distinct CDR3 sequences, with around a sixth of them counted one time only. The top ten clonotypes cover about 1.3% of the sample.

This specimen comes from a study of early T cells in non-severe SARS-CoV-2 infection (dated by TCRdb to about 2021). Concerning the study at large: Because TCR sequencing was done on bulk RNA from unsorted whole blood, the alpha and beta chains could not be paired.

This was a case-control study nested in a cohort of healthcare workers in London, UK, who had nasopharyngeal swab PCR tests and blood samples taken every week. Healthcare workers were enrolled in the week of the UK lockdown, from 23 to 31 March 2020, and were followed every week for up to roughly 15 weeks. Here is what the overall study found, with its caveats: VDJdb matching was skewed toward anti-spike CD8 responses and likely underestimated virus-specific expansions by missing private and CD4 specificities.

The germline V and J ends show losses of 5 bases and 4 bases respectively, and no gene match explains 10 bases of the junction. According to the germline V gene, CDR1 reads SGHTA and CDR2 reads FQGNSA. CDR3 length: 16 amino acids, cysteine to phenylalanine. Just the 48-base CDR3 DNA is kept, in frame starting at base 1. The sequencing input was whole blood. This receptor was taken from an adult who was a healthcare worker with PCR-confirmed SARS-CoV-2 infection or an uninfected control (not recorded which). The chain joins TRBV7-2 to TRBJ2-5, and 10 junction bases match TRBD1. The sequenced DNA: TGTGCCAGCAGCGCCAGGACGGGACAGGGGTCAGAGACCCAGTACTTC. Its protein product is CASSARTGQGSETQYF.